This T cell receptor beta chain was recovered during a study of T cell responses to AZD1222 COVID-19 vaccine. Produced via immunoSEQ multiplex PCR; TCRdb's table is partial and in-frame only. Found here are 100,000 to 150,000 clones, over 75% of them singletons; the top ten hold approximately 7%. In regard to this clone: Its matching antigen is unknown.

There are 15 residues in the CDR3. Deletions cut 4 bases from V and 4 bases from J, with 15 bases between. CDR1 is SGHNT, CDR2 YYREEE, per germline (reference sequence). Study-wide points: Baseline seropositivity occurred in only a handful of AZD1222 recipients. A mostly white British donor set with more females was recruited, and clonal diversity was possibly underestimated. Within unmutated variant regions lay the reported targets of nearly half of spike-specific TCRs.

The chain couples TRBV5-4 to TRBJ1-5; tentatively, D is TRBD1 (6 bases). The sequence came from an adult in good health. The sequences come from peripheral blood, collected on day 0 of AZD1222 vaccination. CDR3 nucleotide sequence: TGTGCCAGCAGCGCGACATCAGACAGGAATCAGCCCCAGCATTTT. It codes for CASSATSDRNQPQHF.